This T cell receptor beta chain comes out of a study of Ad26.COV2.S vaccination and SARS-CoV-2 variants. Study at large: By the intramuscular route, Ad26.COV2.S was given once, or twice 56 days apart. Notes on the study in general: Reported findings describe substantial breadth in spike-specific CD8+ and CD4+ T cell responses following vaccination. Vaccinated and placebo-treated recipients had similar non-spike TCR breadth. Those who received the vaccine showed greater spike-specific TCR breadth than those given placebo.

CDR3 length: 12 amino acids. V was clipped by 3 bases and J by 5 bases; unmatched bases: 0. The germline V gene has CDR1 LGHDT and CDR2 YNNKEL (reference sequence). As for treatment: approximately 18 received Ad26.COV2.S at low or high dose, single or two shots; about 5 received placebo; per-sample allocation not given. Sampling took place 63 days after the first vaccine or placebo injection. Sequencing was performed with immunoSEQ multiplex PCR; in TCRdb, only in-frame clones are kept and a portion is missing. The sample includes about 680,000 clones, around 89% of them seen just once. On this clone: What it binds is unknown.

The clonotype originates from a person aged 18-60 years who received the Ad26.COV2.S COVID-19 vaccine or a placebo. Material: peripheral blood, obtained in a trial of Ad26.COV2.S vaccine versus placebo. V is TRBV3-1 (or the pseudogene TRBV3-2) and J is TRBJ2-5; 7 bases are a match to TRBD2. The CDR3 DNA sequence: TGTGCCAGCAGCCACGGGGGGGAGACCCAGTACTTC. Translation gives CASSHGGETQYF.